The source of this T cell receptor (beta chain) is a study of blood T cell repertoires in COVID-19. Study context: COVID-19 samples from acute and convalescent phases originated in the United States, Italy and Spain.

How the authors handled the data: Counts of nucleated cells, estimated from reference gene primer amplification, were obtained. Some clones are missing from TCRdb's copy, which holds only in-frame ones; the method was immunoSEQ multiplex PCR. The V and J calls and clone size were taken over from that table, and D and trimming were inferred from the DNA. The repertoire includes 110,000 to 150,000 clones, around 87% of them detected once, and under 7% sits in the top ten. CDR3 length equals 15 residues. The ends lost 4 bases at V and 2 bases at J; junction bases unmatched: 8. CDR1 MNHEY and CDR2 SVGAGI come from the germline V gene.

This receptor was obtained from a human donor in a cohort sampled during active COVID-19. This chain uses TRBV6-5 with TRBJ2-7; 7 nucleotides line up with TRBD2. The specimen was peripheral blood. The CDR3 DNA follows: TGTGCCAGCAGTTCCCAGGGCGGGAGCCCCTACGAGCAGTACTTC. Protein product: CASSSQGGSPYEQYF.